The 19 T cell receptor beta chains in this list originate from one sample, sequenced in a study of cytomegalovirus exposure and HLA in healthy donors. Both 60 Vbeta primers and 13 Jbeta primers went into the PCR. Clones were sequenced by immunoSEQ multiplex PCR, and TCRdb holds only the in-frame ones, with some missing. In the table there are hundreds of thousands of clones, around 80% of which are singletons. The sample was PBMCs. These receptors originate from a man aged 40-50 years in good health and CMV-seronegative.

The V gene is TRBV7-9, the J gene TRBJ1-3, with D hard to call. The germline gives CDR1 SEHNR, CDR2 FQNEAQ (reference sequence). Trimming removed 2 bases at V and 0 bases at J, with 8 bases between. This CDR3 is 15 amino acids long. The CDR3 DNA reads as TGTGCCAGCAGCTTATTTGCAGTCTCTGGAAACACCATATATTTT. Protein product: CASSLFAVSGNTIYF.

This chain joins TRBV19 and TRBJ1-3; unclear D gene. V lost 6 bases to trimming and J lost 0 bases, with 12 bases between them. CDR1 is LNHDA and CDR2 is SQIVND in the germline V gene (reference sequence). This CDR3 region has 15 residues. CDR3 coding DNA: TGTGCCAGTAGCCTCACCGGGGACTCTGGAAACACCATATATTTT. Amino acid sequence: CASSLTGDSGNTIYF.

As regards this clone: Other DNA sequences from this sample encode an identical CDR3 as well. The rearrangement joins TRBV5-1 to TRBJ1-2, with D possibly being TRBD1 (6 bases). This CDR3 is built from 14 residues. The germline V and J ends were trimmed by 1 base and 4 bases, with 11 bases remaining between them. The germline V gene has CDR1 SGHRS and CDR2 YFSETQ. As DNA, the CDR3 is TGCGCCAGCAGCTTGACAGGGTCAGCCTATGGCTACACCTTC. This codes for CASSLTGSAYGYTF.

This sequence joins TRBV28 and TRBJ2-5; 8 nucleotides match TRBD2. Trimming removed 6 bases from V and 1 base from J; junction bases left unmatched: 7. The CDR3 totals 15 residues. Germline CDR1 MDHEN, CDR2 SYDVKM. For the CDR3, the DNA is TGTGCCAGCAGCCCTCCGGGGGGGCCCCAAGAGACCCAGTACTTC. Its translation: CASSPPGGPQETQYF.

The V gene is TRBV29-1, the J gene TRBJ2-7, with 10 nucleotides matching TRBD1. V lost 4 bases, J lost 0 bases, and 3 bases stayed unmatched. CDR3 length: 14 residues. The V gene's germline CDR1 is SQVTM and CDR2 ANQGSEA. CDR3 coding DNA: TGCAGCGTTGGGGGGACAGGGGACTCCTACGAGCAGTACTTC. Translating gives CSVGGTGDSYEQYF.

The V gene is TRBV4-1, the J gene TRBJ2-7, with 9 nucleotides matching TRBD2. The CDR3 is 16 residues long. Trimming at V came to 0 bases and at J to 4 bases, leaving 7 bases not matched to a gene. Germline V gives CDR1 MGHRA, CDR2 YSYEKL. CDR3: CASSQEGLAGLYEQYF. The CDR3 coding sequence is TGCGCCAGCAGCCAAGAAGGGCTAGCGGGACTTTACGAGCAGTACTTC.

This chain links TRBV27 with TRBJ1-3, with D possibly being TRBD1 (5 bases). This CDR3 is built from 16 residues. V was trimmed by 5 bases and J by 4 bases, leaving 18 bases between them. Looked up from germline, CDR1 is MNHEY and CDR2 is SMNVEV (reference sequence). CDR3 DNA sequence: TGTGCCAGCAGTCCCCTCCCACCGGGGGTCGGAAACACCATATATTTT. Residues: CASSPLPPGVGNTIYF.

The rearrangement links TRBV19 to TRBJ1-6, with D unclear. From germline, CDR1 is LNHDA and CDR2 SQIVND (reference sequence). This CDR3 has 12 amino acids. Trimming took off 2 bases at V and 8 bases at J, with 4 bases between the two ends. The CDR3 DNA follows: TGTGCCAGTAGTATACCTGATTCACCCCTCCACTTT. Translation: CASSIPDSPLHF.

The chain joins TRBV30 to TRBJ2-3; possibly TRBD2 for D (5 bases). Trimming shortened V by 4 bases and J by 0 bases, and 14 bases separated the two germline ends. The CDR3 is 15 amino acids. CDR1 is GTSNPN and CDR2 is SVGIG in the germline V gene (reference sequence). Here the CDR3 reads CAWIRGGLSTDTQYF. CDR3 coding DNA: TGTGCCTGGATTCGAGGCGGGCTAAGCACAGATACGCAGTATTTT. Combining the CDR3 with reference TRBV30 and TRBJ2-3 gives the whole variable domain SQTIHQWPATLVQPVGSPLSLECTVEGTSNPNLYWYRQAAGRGLQLLFYSVGIGQISSEVPQNLSASRPQDRQFILSSKKLLLSDSGFYLCAWIRGGLSTDTQYFGPGTRLTVL.

V usage is TRBV7-3 and J usage is TRBJ2-3; D perhaps matches TRBD2 (6 bases). V gave up 2 bases and J gave up 2 bases, with 11 bases separating them. Germline CDR1 reads SGHTA; CDR2 reads FQGTGA. This CDR3 is 15 amino acids long. The DNA of the CDR3 is TGTGCCAGCAGCTTAGGCGGGGCTGACACAGATACGCAGTATTTT. Protein: CASSLGGADTDTQYF. The complete variable domain, with remaining parts taken from reference TRBV7-3 and TRBJ2-3, reads GAGVSQTPSNKVTEKGKYVELRCDPISGHTALYWYRQSLGQGPEFLIYFQGTGAADDSGLPNDRFFAVRPEGSVSTLKIQRTERGDSAVYLCASSLGGADTDTQYFGPGTRLTVL.

This sequence joins TRBV30 and TRBJ1-5; D uncertain. This CDR3 is 13 amino acids long. Trimming shortened V by 3 bases and J by 0 bases, and 6 bases separated the two germline ends. Germline CDR1 is GTSNPN and CDR2 is SVGIG (reference sequence). The CDR3 loop is CAWSTGSNQPQHF. CDR3 bases: TGTGCCTGGAGCACGGGTAGCAATCAGCCCCAGCATTTT.

J is TRBJ2-2 and V is TRBV19; the match to TRBD2 covers 8 bases. Germline CDR1 is LNHDA and CDR2 is SQIVND (reference sequence). The CDR3 sequence is 15 residues long. With V trimmed by 9 bases and J by 6 bases, 12 bases remained unmatched. This chain's CDR3 is CASIFRGGLSGELFF. CDR3 DNA sequence: TGTGCCAGCATATTCCGGGGGGGCCTCTCCGGGGAGCTGTTTTTT.

This clone occurred a few times. V usage is TRBV2 and J usage is TRBJ1-2; 7 positions match TRBD1. With 6 bases clipped from V and 8 bases from J, the junction kept 15 bases outside the gene matches. Germline V gives CDR1 SNHLY, CDR2 FYNNEI. CDR3 length: 15 residues. The CDR3 DNA follows: TGTGCCAGCAGCGAAACTTACAGGGGTGGTAGGGGCTACACCTTC. This encodes CASSETYRGGRGYTF.

The V and J genes are TRBV21-1 and TRBJ2-1; the D segment call TRBD2 is taken from the table without a DNA check. TRBV21-1 is flagged as a pseudogene. This CDR3 region has 15 residues. CDR3 amino acids: CASSKGAGRGNEQFF. The CDR3 DNA is TGTGCCAGCAGCAAAGGAGCCGGCAGAGGCAATGAGCAGTTCTTC.

The chain employs TRBV13 and TRBJ1-1; the match to TRBD1 covers 10 bases. The CDR3 extends over 18 amino acids. Germline assignment: CDR1 PRHDT and CDR2 FYEKMQ (reference sequence). Unmatched junction bases numbered 13, after V lost 5 bases and J lost 1 base. The CDR3 spells CASSLPRGQGVTNTEAFF. As DNA, the CDR3 is TGTGCCAGCAGCCTACCCCGTGGACAGGGGGTGACGAACACTGAAGCTTTCTTT.

This chain connects TRBV5-1 to TRBJ2-7; 11 bases agree with TRBD2. This CDR3 comprises 15 residues. Germline CDR1 reads SGHRS; CDR2 reads YFSETQ. V shed 2 bases, J shed 4 bases, and the junction held 5 bases outside the gene matches. As DNA, the CDR3 is TGCGCCAGCAGCTTTCTAGCGGGGGGCACTTACGAGCAGTACTTC. As protein: CASSFLAGGTYEQYF.

This clone has only a few counts. The chain carries TRBV6-6 and TRBJ2-2; TRBD1 matches at 9 bases. Germline CDR1 is MNHNY and CDR2 is SVGAGI (reference sequence). The CDR3 is 15 residues long. Unmatched junction bases numbered 9, after V lost 7 bases and J lost 6 bases. The CDR3 spells CASTLRTGEAGELFF. CDR3 DNA: TGTGCCAGCACCCTTAGGACAGGGGAGGCCGGGGAGCTGTTTTTT.

The chain combines TRBV7-8 with TRBJ2-7; TRBD1 matches at 7 bases. Germline V gene data show CDR1 as SGHVS and CDR2 as FQNEAQ. The CDR3 totals 13 residues. J was trimmed by 6 bases and V by 1 base; bases with no gene match: 3. CDR3 nucleotides: TGTGCCAGCAGCTTAGAACAGGGGACCGAGCAGTACTTC. Translating it yields CASSLEQGTEQYF.

This sequence joins TRBV18 and TRBJ2-1; tentative D call: TRBD2 (6 bases). Trimming pared 4 bases from V and 14 bases from J, leaving 18 bases between. The CDR3 loop spans 13 amino acids. Germline-derived CDR1 and CDR2 are KGHSH and LQKENI. CDR3 coding DNA: TGTGCCAGCTCACGGGACTTCCACCCGGACGAGTTCTTC. Protein sequence: CASSRDFHPDEFF.